At least ten counts were recorded for the clone carrying this TCR beta chain. Its target is not known. These data belong to a study of prognosis after radiotherapy for stage I lung cancer. Study overall: Enrolled patients had stage I non-small cell lung cancer and entered the cohort between April 2018 and 2019. In this cohort, no one received concurrent therapy with stereotactic body radiotherapy.

The study amplified the TCR beta CDR3 region from genomic DNA. This amplification was carried out by two rounds of multiplex PCR. Used in first-round PCR were primers specific to each TRBV and TRBJ gene. One entry per CDR3 protein results from TCRdb running MiXCR on the multiplex PCR reads. The sample contains 20,000 or so distinct CDR3 sequences, 43% of which appear only once. CDR1 and CDR2 (germline): SGHAT, FQNNGV. This CDR3 is 17 amino acids long. V dropped 4 bases and J dropped 0 bases, with 15 bases sitting between them. Study conclusions and caveats: Post-therapy Shannon entropy was lower in patients developing distant metastases following stereotactic body radiation therapy. For the expanded TCR clones, whether they were tumor-specific was not determined.

The chain couples TRBV11-2 to TRBJ2-2, with D possibly being TRBD1 (6 bases). The sequencing used PBMCs, collected before or after stereotactic body radiation therapy (not recorded which). This receptor was obtained from a donor over 45 with non-small cell lung cancer. The CDR3 loop is CASSSRTAPANTGELFF. The CDR3 nucleotides are TGTGCCAGCAGCTCCCGGACAGCCCCTGCGAACACCGGGGAGCTGTTTTTT.